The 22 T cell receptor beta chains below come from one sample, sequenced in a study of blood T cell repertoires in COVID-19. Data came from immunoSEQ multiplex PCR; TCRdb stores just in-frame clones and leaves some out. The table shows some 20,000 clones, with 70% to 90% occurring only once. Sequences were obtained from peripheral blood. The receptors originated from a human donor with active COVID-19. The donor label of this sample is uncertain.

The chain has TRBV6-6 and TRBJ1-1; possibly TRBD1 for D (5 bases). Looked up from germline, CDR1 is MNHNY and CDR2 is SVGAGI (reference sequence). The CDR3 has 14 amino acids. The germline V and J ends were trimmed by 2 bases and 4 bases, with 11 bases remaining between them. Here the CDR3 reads CASSYGGGSTEAFF. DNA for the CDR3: TGTGCCAGCAGTTACGGGGGGGGGAGCACTGAAGCTTTCTTT.

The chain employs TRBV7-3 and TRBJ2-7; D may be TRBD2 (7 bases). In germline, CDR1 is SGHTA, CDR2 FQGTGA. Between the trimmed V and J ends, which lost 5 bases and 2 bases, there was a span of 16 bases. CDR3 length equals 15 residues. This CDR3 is CASSPHGGAAYEQYF. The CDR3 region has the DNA TGTGCCAGCAGCCCCCATGGGGGGGCGGCCTACGAGCAGTACTTC.

CDR3 sequence reads: CASSPGNVAGNTIYF. In DNA, the CDR3 is TGTGCCAGCAGCCCGGGAAACGTAGCTGGAAACACCATATATTTT. The chain uses TRBV5-4 and TRBJ1-3, with D unresolved. This CDR3 has 15 residues. Germline CDR1 reads SGHNT; CDR2 reads YYREEE (reference sequence). V was shortened by 4 bases and J by 2 bases, with 13 bases between the two germline ends.

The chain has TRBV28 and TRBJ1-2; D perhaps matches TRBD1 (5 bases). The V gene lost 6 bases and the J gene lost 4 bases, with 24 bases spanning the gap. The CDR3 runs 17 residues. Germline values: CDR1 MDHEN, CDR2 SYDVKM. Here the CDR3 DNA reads TGTGCCAGCAGACGGGGCGAAGGAGGGTCTTGGGTCTATGGCTACACCTTC. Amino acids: CASRRGEGGSWVYGYTF.

CDR3 protein: CSVTTGMGQFF. CDR3 bases: TGCAGCGTTACAACGGGGATGGGGCAGTTCTTC. The chain has TRBV29-1 and TRBJ2-1; D might be TRBD2 (5 bases). V was shortened by 5 bases and J by 12 bases, with 14 bases between the two germline ends. From germline, CDR1 is SQVTM and CDR2 ANQGSEA. This CDR3 is built from 11 residues.

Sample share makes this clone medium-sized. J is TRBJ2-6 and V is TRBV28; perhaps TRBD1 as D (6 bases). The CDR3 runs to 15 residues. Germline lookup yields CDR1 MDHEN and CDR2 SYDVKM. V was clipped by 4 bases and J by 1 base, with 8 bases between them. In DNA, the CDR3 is TGTGCCAGCAGTTACACAGGGTCTGGGGCCAACGTCCTGACTTTC. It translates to CASSYTGSGANVLTF.

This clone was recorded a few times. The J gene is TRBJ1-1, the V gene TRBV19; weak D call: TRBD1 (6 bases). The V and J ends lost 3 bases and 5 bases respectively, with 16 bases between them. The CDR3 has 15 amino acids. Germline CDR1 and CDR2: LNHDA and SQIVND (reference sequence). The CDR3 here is CASSIGAGGLTEAFF. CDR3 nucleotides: TGTGCCAGTAGTATTGGGGCTGGGGGCTTAACTGAAGCTTTCTTT.

CDR3 nucleotides: TGTGCCAGCAGCTCCCGGGACACCTACAATGAGCAGTTCTTC. It yields the protein CASSSRDTYNEQFF. This sequence joins TRBV7-3 and TRBJ2-1; tentatively, D is TRBD1 (6 bases). The V end lost 4 bases, the J end lost 2 bases, and 9 bases lay between the germline ends. CDR1 is SGHTA and CDR2 is FQGTGA in the germline V gene. The length of the CDR3 is 14 residues.

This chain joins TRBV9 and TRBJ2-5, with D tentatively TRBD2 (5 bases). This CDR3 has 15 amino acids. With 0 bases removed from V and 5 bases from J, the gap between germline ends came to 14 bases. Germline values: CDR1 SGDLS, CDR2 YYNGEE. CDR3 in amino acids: CASSVDGGRVETQYF. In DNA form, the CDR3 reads TGTGCCAGCAGCGTAGATGGAGGCCGTGTGGAGACCCAGTACTTC.

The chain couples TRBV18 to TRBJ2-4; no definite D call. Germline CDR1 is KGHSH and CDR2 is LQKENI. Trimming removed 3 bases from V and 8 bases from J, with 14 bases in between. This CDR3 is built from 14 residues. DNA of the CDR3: TGTGCCAGCTCACCCCCATCAACGAGAGACATTCAGTACTTC. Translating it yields CASSPPSTRDIQYF.

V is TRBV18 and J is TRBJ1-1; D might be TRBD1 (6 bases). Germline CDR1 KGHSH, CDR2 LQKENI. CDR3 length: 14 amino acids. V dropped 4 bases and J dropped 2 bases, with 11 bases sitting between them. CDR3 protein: CASSLRTDNTEAFF. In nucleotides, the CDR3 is TGTGCCAGCTCACTTAGGACAGACAACACTGAAGCTTTCTTT. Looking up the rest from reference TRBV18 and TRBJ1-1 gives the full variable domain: NAGVMQNPRHLVRRRGQEARLRCSPMKGHSHVYWYRQLPEEGLKFMVYLQKENIIDESGMPKERFSAEFPKEGPSILRIQQVVRGDSAAYFCASSLRTDNTEAFFGQGTRLTVV.

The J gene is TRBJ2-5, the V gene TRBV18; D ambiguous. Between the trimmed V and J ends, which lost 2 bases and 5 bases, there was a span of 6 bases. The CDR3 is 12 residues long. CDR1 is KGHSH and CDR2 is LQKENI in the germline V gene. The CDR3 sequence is CASSPNGETQYF. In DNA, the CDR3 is TGTGCCAGCTCACCAAACGGTGAGACCCAGTACTTC.

The CDR3 sequence is CASKVYGGGNEQFF. The CDR3 DNA is TGCGCCAGCAAGGTCTACGGGGGAGGGAATGAGCAGTTCTTC. The rearrangement links TRBV5-1 to TRBJ2-1; the match to TRBD2 covers 7 bases. The junction had 10 bases not matched to a gene; V was cut back by 6 bases and J by 7 bases. Germline V lookup: CDR1 SGHRS, CDR2 YFSETQ. The CDR3 is 14 amino acids. The variable domain in full, with the rest retrieved from reference TRBV5-1 and TRBJ2-1, is KAGVTQTPRYLIKTRGQQVTLSCSPISGHRSVSWYQQTPGQGLQFLFEYFSETQRNKGNFPGRFSGRQFSNSRSEMNVSTLELGDSALYLCASKVYGGGNEQFFGPGTRLTVL.

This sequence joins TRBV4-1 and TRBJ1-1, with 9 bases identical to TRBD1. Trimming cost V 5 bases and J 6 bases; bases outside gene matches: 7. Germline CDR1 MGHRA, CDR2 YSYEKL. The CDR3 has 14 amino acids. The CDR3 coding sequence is TGCGCCAGCAGCTATGGACAGGGGATGGCTGAAGCTTTCTTT. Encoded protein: CASSYGQGMAEAFF.

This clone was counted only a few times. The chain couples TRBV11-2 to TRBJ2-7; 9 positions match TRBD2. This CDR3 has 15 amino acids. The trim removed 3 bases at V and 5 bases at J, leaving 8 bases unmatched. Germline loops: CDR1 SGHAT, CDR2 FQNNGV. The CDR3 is CASSFLSGSPHEQYF. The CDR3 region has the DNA TGTGCCAGCAGCTTTCTTAGCGGGAGCCCCCACGAGCAGTACTTC.

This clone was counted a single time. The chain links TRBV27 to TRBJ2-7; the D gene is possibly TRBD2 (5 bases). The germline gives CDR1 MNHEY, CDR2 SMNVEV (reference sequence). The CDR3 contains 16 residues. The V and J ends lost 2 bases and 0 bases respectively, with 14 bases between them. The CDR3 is CASSLQKGVPSYEQYF. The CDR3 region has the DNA TGTGCCAGCAGTTTACAAAAGGGAGTTCCCTCCTACGAGCAGTACTTC.

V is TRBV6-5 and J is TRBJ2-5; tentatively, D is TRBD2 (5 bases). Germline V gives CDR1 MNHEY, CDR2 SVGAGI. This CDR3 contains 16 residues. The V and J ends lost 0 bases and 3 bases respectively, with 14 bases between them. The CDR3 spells CASSYSRALGEETQYF. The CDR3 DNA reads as TGTGCCAGCAGTTACTCGAGGGCCCTCGGGGAAGAGACCCAGTACTTC.

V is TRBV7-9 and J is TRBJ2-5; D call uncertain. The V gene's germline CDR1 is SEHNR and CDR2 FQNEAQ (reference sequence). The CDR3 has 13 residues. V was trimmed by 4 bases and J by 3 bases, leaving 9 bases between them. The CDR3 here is CASSSTEKETQYF. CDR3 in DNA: TGTGCCAGCAGCTCAACAGAAAAAGAGACCCAGTACTTC.

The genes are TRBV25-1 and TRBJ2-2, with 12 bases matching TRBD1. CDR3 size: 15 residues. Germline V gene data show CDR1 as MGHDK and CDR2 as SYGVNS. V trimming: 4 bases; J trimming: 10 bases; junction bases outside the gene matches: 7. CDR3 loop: CASSVGTGGAEELFF. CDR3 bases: TGTGCCAGCAGTGTTGGGACAGGGGGCGCTGAGGAGCTGTTTTTT.

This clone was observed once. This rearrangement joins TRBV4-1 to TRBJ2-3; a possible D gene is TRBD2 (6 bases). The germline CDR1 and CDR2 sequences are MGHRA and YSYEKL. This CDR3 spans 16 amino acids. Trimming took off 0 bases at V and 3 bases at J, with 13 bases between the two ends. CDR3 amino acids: CASSQEPLAGTDTQYF. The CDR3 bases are TGCGCCAGCAGCCAAGAACCACTAGCTGGTACAGATACGCAGTATTTT.

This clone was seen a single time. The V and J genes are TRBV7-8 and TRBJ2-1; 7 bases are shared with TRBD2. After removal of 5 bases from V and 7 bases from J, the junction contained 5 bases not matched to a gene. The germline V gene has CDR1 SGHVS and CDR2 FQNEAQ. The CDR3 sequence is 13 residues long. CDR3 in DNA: TGTGCCAGCAGCAAAGGGACTACTAATGAGCAGTTCTTC. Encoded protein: CASSKGTTNEQFF.

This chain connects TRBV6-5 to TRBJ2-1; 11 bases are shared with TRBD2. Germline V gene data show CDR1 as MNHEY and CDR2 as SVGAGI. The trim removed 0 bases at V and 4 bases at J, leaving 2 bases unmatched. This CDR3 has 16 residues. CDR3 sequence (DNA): TGTGCCAGCAGTTACTCCCTAGCGGGAGGTTACAATGAGCAGTTCTTC. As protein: CASSYSLAGGYNEQFF.